This T cell receptor beta chain was captured by sequencing in a study of blood T cell repertoires in COVID-19. Study at large: Sample material is recorded as cDNA or gDNA derived from T cells, B-cell-depleted T cells, or PBMCs.

Measured with immunoSEQ multiplex PCR; TCRdb has only the in-frame clones, and not every one. The repertoire includes over 150,000 clones, approximately 87% of them detected once, and about a tenth sits in the top ten. The CDR3 has 14 amino acids. With V trimmed by 5 bases and J by 5 bases, 8 bases remained unmatched. Germline assignment: CDR1 LNHDA and CDR2 SQIVND (reference sequence). This TCR came from a woman between 65 and 79 years old with COVID-19, enrolled during active disease. The sequenced sample consisted of peripheral blood. The rearrangement uses TRBV19 and TRBJ2-5; 7 bases are shared with TRBD2. The CDR3 DNA is TGTGCCAGTAGTTTTGGCAGCGGGACGGAGACCCAGTACTTC. Its translation: CASSFGSGTETQYF.